Below are 15 T cell receptor beta chains sequenced from a single sample in a study of blood T cell repertoires in COVID-19. Sequencing was performed with immunoSEQ multiplex PCR; in TCRdb, only in-frame clones are kept and a portion is missing. The data hold approximately 300,000 clones, with more than 90% observed a single time. The sample comprised PBMCs or T cells enriched from blood (not recorded which). These receptors all come from a woman in her twenties or thirties who had been exposed to COVID-19.

The genes are TRBV7-6 and TRBJ2-2; D might be TRBD2 (6 bases). V was pared by 5 bases and J by 2 bases, with 15 bases between. Germline V gives CDR1 SGHVS, CDR2 FNYEAQ. CDR3 length equals 16 residues. The chain's CDR3 is CASSVRYSGNTGELFF. CDR3 bases: TGTGCCAGCAGCGTACGCTATAGCGGAAACACCGGGGAGCTGTTTTTT.

This rearrangement joins TRBV4-3 to TRBJ1-2; maybe TRBD1 (6 bases). This CDR3 comprises 14 residues. V was shortened by 5 bases and J by 5 bases, with 15 bases between the two germline ends. Per germline, CDR1 LGHNA and CDR2 YSLEER. The CDR3 coding sequence is TGCGCCAGCAGCTCACCAGGACAGAGGTATGGCTACACCTTC. Its translation is CASSSPGQRYGYTF.

The chain links TRBV3-1 (or the pseudogene TRBV3-2) to TRBJ1-1, with a possible D match to TRBD1 (5 bases). Germline CDR1 reads LGHDT; CDR2 reads YNNKEL (reference sequence). Deletions cut 4 bases from V and 1 base from J, with 13 bases between. CDR3 length: 15 residues. The CDR3 spells CASSPFFGGNTEAFF. Here the CDR3 DNA reads TGTGCCAGCAGCCCATTCTTCGGGGGGAACACTGAAGCTTTCTTT.

This clone came up once. The chain is built from TRBV5-1 and TRBJ2-7; a possible D gene is TRBD1 (7 bases). V was cut by 3 bases and J by 2 bases, with 18 bases left in between. CDR3 size: 16 residues. Per germline, CDR1 SGHRS and CDR2 YFSETQ. The chain's CDR3 is CASSSRTGGVPYEQYF. As DNA, the CDR3 is TGCGCCAGCAGCTCCCGGACAGGAGGGGTACCCTACGAGCAGTACTTC. Full variable domain (outside the CDR3, taken from reference TRBV5-1 and TRBJ2-7): KAGVTQTPRYLIKTRGQQVTLSCSPISGHRSVSWYQQTPGQGLQFLFEYFSETQRNKGNFPGRFSGRQFSNSRSEMNVSTLELGDSALYLCASSSRTGGVPYEQYFGPGTRLTVT.

The chain is built from TRBV10-3 and TRBJ1-6; D might be TRBD1 (6 bases). The CDR3 extends over 13 amino acids. Trimming removed 4 bases at V and 8 bases at J, with 9 bases between. Per the germline V gene, CDR1 is ENHRY and CDR2 is SYGVKD. The DNA of the CDR3 is TGTGCCATCAGTGTAAAGGGGGATTCACCCCTCCACTTT. Translating gives CAISVKGDSPLHF.

The J gene is TRBJ1-4, the V gene TRBV5-5; TRBD1 matches at 10 bases. V lost 0 bases, J lost 8 bases, and 7 bases stayed unmatched. The CDR3 has 16 residues. CDR1 and CDR2 from the germline V gene are SGHKS and YYEKEE (reference sequence). CDR3: CASSLGGTGDREKLFF. The CDR3 region has the DNA TGTGCCAGCAGCTTGGGTGGGACAGGGGACAGGGAAAAACTGTTTTTT.

The chain joins TRBV2 to TRBJ1-5; the D gene is possibly TRBD1 (5 bases). The ends were cut back, 4 bases at V and 5 bases at J, with 12 bases in the middle. Germline V lookup: CDR1 SNHLY, CDR2 FYNNEI. This CDR3 contains 14 residues. The CDR3 spells CASSAYGGDQPQHF. The CDR3 region has the DNA TGTGCCAGCAGTGCTTATGGAGGGGATCAGCCCCAGCATTTT.

The chain uses TRBV5-4 and TRBJ1-1; TRBD1 matches 8 bases. Germline CDR1 is SGHNT and CDR2 is YYREEE (reference sequence). V was clipped by 4 bases and J by 11 bases; unmatched bases: 19. This CDR3 is built from 16 residues. CDR3 nucleotide sequence: TGTGCCAGCAGCCCGCTGAAACCGGGACAGGCCCCGGGTGCTTTCTTT. Translating gives CASSPLKPGQAPGAFF.

The chain joins TRBV7-2 to TRBJ1-5; 8 bases fit TRBD1. V lost 5 bases and J lost 6; bases outside the gene matches: 9. Germline V gives CDR1 SGHTA, CDR2 FQGNSA. This CDR3 spans 15 amino acids. CDR3 bases: TGTGCCAGCAGCACCTGGACAGGGAGGGGTCAGCCCCAGCATTTT. Translated, it gives CASSTWTGRGQPQHF. Together with reference TRBV7-2 and TRBJ1-5, the CDR3 gives the full variable domain: GAGVSQSPSNKVTEKGKDVELRCDPISGHTALYWYRQSLGQGLEFLIYFQGNSAPDKSGLPSDRFSAERTGGSVSTLTIQRTQQEDSAVYLCASSTWTGRGQPQHFGDGTRLSIL.

This clone was detected once. The J gene is TRBJ1-1, the V gene TRBV2, with D unclear. This CDR3 region has 12 residues. Looked up from germline, CDR1 is SNHLY and CDR2 is FYNNEI. V was cut by 3 bases and J by 11 bases, with 13 bases left in between. The CDR3 DNA follows: TGTGCCAGCAGTGATCATCCCCCTACGGCTTTCTTT. Protein product: CASSDHPPTAFF.

The V call is TRBV3-1 (or the pseudogene TRBV3-2), the J call TRBJ1-2; 7 bases align to TRBD1. The CDR3 covers 15 residues. The J segment lost 5 bases and the V segment lost 5 bases, leaving 11 bases of the junction unmatched. The V gene's germline CDR1 is LGHDT and CDR2 YNNKEL (reference sequence). The CDR3 loop reads CASSYTGTDMYGYTF. In DNA, the CDR3 is TGTGCCAGCAGCTACACCGGGACAGATATGTATGGCTACACCTTC.

The rearrangement joins TRBV5-3 to TRBJ1-5; possible D gene TRBD1, 6 bases. TRBV5-3 is identified as an open reading frame with a role that is uncertain. V lost 4 bases and J 2 bases, leaving 16 bases between the germline ends. This CDR3 region has 16 residues. CDR3 in DNA: TGTGCCAGAAGCGTTCCTCAGGGGTACGGCAATCAGCCCCAGCATTTT. Residues: CARSVPQGYGNQPQHF.

This rearrangement joins TRBV5-6 to TRBJ2-1; 8 bases fit TRBD2. Per the germline V gene, CDR1 is SGHDT and CDR2 is YYEEEE. The CDR3 length is 15 residues. Trimming removed 3 bases from V and 5 bases from J; junction bases left unmatched: 7. The CDR3 reads CASSSAGAPHNEQFF. CDR3 nucleotide sequence: TGTGCCAGCAGCTCAGCGGGGGCCCCCCACAATGAGCAGTTCTTC.

Here the CDR3 reads CASSSGLAEQDTQYF. CDR3 nucleotides: TGTGCCAGCAGCTCGGGACTAGCGGAGCAGGATACGCAGTATTTT. The gene calls are TRBV13 and TRBJ2-3; TRBD2 aligns across 11 bases. The V and J ends lost 4 bases and 6 bases, in that order; junction bases with no gene match: 6. CDR1 is PRHDT and CDR2 is FYEKMQ in the germline V gene (reference sequence). CDR3 length: 15 amino acids.

With respect to this clone: At one of its ends the junction is not consistent with the germline gene, which may arise from a read error. The CDR3 loop reads CASIQIGVPPLHF. CDR3 nucleotides: TGTGCCAGCATCCAAATAGGAGTGCCACCCCTCCACTTT. This rearrangement joins TRBV3-1 (or the pseudogene TRBV3-2) to TRBJ1-6; no clear D gene. Germline assignment: CDR1 LGHDT and CDR2 YNNKEL (reference sequence). The CDR3 sequence is 13 residues long.